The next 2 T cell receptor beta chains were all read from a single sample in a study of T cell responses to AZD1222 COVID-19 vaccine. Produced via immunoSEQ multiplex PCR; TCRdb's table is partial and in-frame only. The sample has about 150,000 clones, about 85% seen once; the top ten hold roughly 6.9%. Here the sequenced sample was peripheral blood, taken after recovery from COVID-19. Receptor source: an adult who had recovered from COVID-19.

CDR3 amino acids: CASSLTRSSITDTQYF. The CDR3 region has the DNA TGTGCCAGCAGCTTGACCCGTTCCTCCATCACAGATACGCAGTATTTT. The chain joins TRBV7-2 to TRBJ2-3; D gene unclear. The CDR3 extends over 16 amino acids. Germline V gene lookup returns CDR1 SGHTA and CDR2 FQGNSA. With 3 bases removed from V and 2 bases from J, the gap between germline ends came to 15 bases.

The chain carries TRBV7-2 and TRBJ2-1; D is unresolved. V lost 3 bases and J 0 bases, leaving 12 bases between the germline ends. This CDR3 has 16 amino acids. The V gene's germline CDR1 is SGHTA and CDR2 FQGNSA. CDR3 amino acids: CASSLAGEGSYNEQFF. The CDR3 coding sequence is TGTGCCAGCAGCTTGGCTGGAGAAGGCTCCTACAATGAGCAGTTCTTC.